This passage covers 18 T cell receptor beta chains from one sample sequenced in a study of blood T cell repertoires in COVID-19. The repertoire was sequenced with immunoSEQ multiplex PCR; TCRdb's copy has only in-frame clones and lacks some. The sample includes about 74,000 clones, nearly 90% of them seen just once. Sequencing was performed on peripheral blood. The receptor source for this set is an older man with active or convalescent COVID-19.

This sequence joins TRBV3-1 (or the pseudogene TRBV3-2) and TRBJ1-1; no definite D call. Trimming cost V 6 bases and J 6 bases, with 11 bases left between them. CDR1 is LGHDT and CDR2 is YNNKEL in the germline V gene (reference sequence). CDR3 length equals 12 residues. The CDR3 loop is CASSDARAEAFF. In nucleotides, the CDR3 is TGTGCCAGCAGTGACGCGCGGGCTGAAGCTTTCTTT.

This clone was detected a few times. CDR3 DNA: TGTGCCAGCAGCGCGACAAAGAACACTGAAGCTTTCTTT. Amino acid sequence: CASSATKNTEAFF. This chain joins TRBV14 and TRBJ1-1; D gene unclear. The CDR3 runs 13 residues. Germline assignment: CDR1 SGHDN and CDR2 FVKESK. The V gene lost 5 bases and the J gene lost 1 base, with 8 bases spanning the gap.

This clone is a singleton in its sample. V gene TRBV2 combines with J gene TRBJ1-5, with D unresolved. Between the trimmed V and J ends, which lost 5 bases and 3 bases, there was a span of 11 bases. The CDR3 contains 14 residues. Germline V gene sequence: CDR1 SNHLY, CDR2 FYNNEI. CDR3 residues: CASSRETVNQPQHF. The CDR3, as DNA: TGTGCCAGCAGTCGAGAAACAGTCAATCAGCCCCAGCATTTT.

V usage is TRBV7-9 and J usage is TRBJ2-4, with D perhaps TRBD2 (5 bases). The CDR3 is 14 amino acids. Trimming took 5 bases from V and 6 from J, leaving 14 bases between them. Looked up from germline, CDR1 is SEHNR and CDR2 is FQNEAQ (reference sequence). In DNA form, the CDR3 reads TGTGCCAGCAGCGAGACGGCAGAGGGAAACATTCAGTACTTC. Protein sequence: CASSETAEGNIQYF.

This sequence joins TRBV18 and TRBJ1-5; 7 bases are shared with TRBD1. V lost 3 bases to trimming and J lost 7 bases; unmatched junction nucleotides: 15. Germline loops: CDR1 KGHSH, CDR2 LQKENI. The CDR3 contains 17 residues. CDR3 protein: CASSPNPSRGGGQPQHF. CDR3 DNA sequence: TGTGCCAGCTCACCCAACCCCTCGAGAGGGGGCGGACAGCCCCAGCATTTT.

The gene calls are TRBV7-6 and TRBJ2-2; TRBD2 agrees at 13 bases. This CDR3 has 16 amino acids. The germline gives CDR1 SGHVS, CDR2 FNYEAQ. The junction had 5 bases not matched to a gene; V was cut back by 6 bases and J by 4 bases. The CDR3 DNA reads as TGTGCCAGCAGTACCCGGACTAGCGGGGGCACCGGGGAGCTGTTTTTT. Translated, it gives CASSTRTSGGTGELFF.

The chain combines TRBV28 with TRBJ1-5; no definite D call. V was cut by 8 bases and J by 0 bases, with 8 bases left in between. CDR3 length: 13 residues. Germline CDR1 MDHEN, CDR2 SYDVKM. In DNA form, the CDR3 reads TGTGCCAGCGGAGGGTCTAGCAATCAGCCCCAGCATTTT. Its protein product is CASGGSSNQPQHF.

This chain joins TRBV19 and TRBJ1-2; 8 positions agree with TRBD1. This CDR3 contains 16 residues. With V trimmed by 0 bases and J by 7 bases, 10 bases remained unmatched. CDR1 and CDR2 (germline): LNHDA, SQIVND (reference sequence). For the CDR3, the DNA is TGTGCCAGTAGTATAGACGTCGCCAGGGGGCTAAGTGGCTACACCTTC. This sequence encodes CASSIDVARGLSGYTF. The whole variable domain, filled in from reference TRBV19 and TRBJ1-2, reads DGGITQSPKYLFRKEGQNVTLSCEQNLNHDAMYWYRQDPGQGLRLIYYSQIVNDFQKGDIAEGYSVSREKKESFPLTVTSAQKNPTAFYLCASSIDVARGLSGYTFGSGTRLTVV.

V usage is TRBV4-2 and J usage is TRBJ2-1; 12 bases map to TRBD2. The CDR3 sequence is 16 residues long. Germline lookup yields CDR1 LGHNA and CDR2 YNFKEQ. The V segment lost 0 bases and the J segment 9 bases; nucleotides outside the gene matches: 6. The CDR3 DNA reads TGTGCCAGCAGCCAAGAGACTAGCGGGGGTGCGGGTGAGCAGTTCTTC. This codes for CASSQETSGGAGEQFF.

Notes on this clone: No conserved phenylalanine or tryptophan ends this CDR3, so it is likely a read error. The limits of the CDR3 on the DNA are not certain, so only TCRdb's listed CDR3 is given. The J gene is TRBJ1-2, the V gene TRBV28. The CDR3 spans 8 amino acids, including both terminal residues. Germline-derived CDR1 and CDR2 are MDHEN and SYDVKM. CDR3 region: CASSSEGG.

This clone has just one count. This rearrangement joins TRBV28 to TRBJ1-1; unclear D gene. Trimming pared 6 bases from V and 0 bases from J, leaving 5 bases between. CDR3 length: 12 residues. Germline V gene sequence: CDR1 MDHEN, CDR2 SYDVKM. For the CDR3, the DNA is TGTGCCAGCAGAGGAGTGAACACTGAAGCTTTCTTT. Translation: CASRGVNTEAFF. Combining the CDR3 with reference TRBV28 and TRBJ1-1 gives the whole variable domain DVKVTQSSRYLVKRTGEKVFLECVQDMDHENMFWYRQDPGLGLRLIYFSYDVKMKEKGDIPEGYSVSREKKERFSLILESASTNQTSMYLCASRGVNTEAFFGQGTRLTVV.

V and J are TRBV30 and TRBJ1-5; 7 bases are a match to TRBD1. The V and J ends lost 4 bases and 0 bases, in that order; junction bases with no gene match: 9. The CDR3 spans 16 residues. Germline V CDR1 and CDR2: GTSNPN, SVGIG (reference sequence). The CDR3 DNA reads TGTGCCTGGACCGACGGACAGGCTTTTAGCAATCAGCCCCAGCATTTT. The encoded protein is CAWTDGQAFSNQPQHF.

This clone was recorded only once. The chain combines TRBV20-1 with TRBJ2-3; D not resolved. CDR1 DFQATT and CDR2 SNEGSKA come from the germline V gene (reference sequence). V shed 3 bases and J shed 4 bases, with 8 bases lying between them. The CDR3 length is 12 residues. The DNA for the CDR3 is TGCAGTGCTAGTGTCCTCCCAGATACGCAGTATTTT. Its translation is CSASVLPDTQYF.

This rearrangement joins TRBV19 to TRBJ2-3, with 8 bases aligning to TRBD2. Per the germline V gene, CDR1 is LNHDA and CDR2 is SQIVND (reference sequence). The CDR3 length is 13 residues. The ends lost 6 bases at V and 4 bases at J; junction bases unmatched: 3. DNA for the CDR3: TGTGCCAGTAGCGGGACTAGAGCAGATACGCAGTATTTT. This translates into CASSGTRADTQYF.

The V call is TRBV9, the J call TRBJ1-3; tentatively, D is TRBD1 (6 bases). V lost 4 bases to trimming and J lost 7 bases, with 12 bases between them. The V gene's germline CDR1 is SGDLS and CDR2 YYNGEE. The CDR3 has 13 residues. This CDR3 reads CASSQGPRNTIYF. CDR3 DNA: TGTGCCAGCAGCCAGGGGCCGAGGAACACCATATATTTT.

The CDR3 bases are TGTGCCAGCAGTGGACAGCCTAACTATGGCTACACCTTC. Translated: CASSGQPNYGYTF. This chain connects TRBV2 to TRBJ1-2; D may be TRBD1 (5 bases). With 4 bases removed from V and 0 bases from J, the gap between germline ends came to 6 bases. Per the germline V gene, CDR1 is SNHLY and CDR2 is FYNNEI. The CDR3 loop spans 13 amino acids. The whole variable domain, filled in from reference TRBV2 and TRBJ1-2, reads EPEVTQTPSHQVTQMGQEVILRCVPISNHLYFYWYRQILGQKVEFLVSFYNNEISEKSEIFDDQFSVERPDGSNFTLKIRSTKLEDSAMYFCASSGQPNYGYTFGSGTRLTVV.

This chain uses TRBV6-5 with TRBJ1-2; TRBD1 matches 10 bases. Trimming took 4 bases from V and 8 from J; bases not matched to a gene: 13. CDR3 length: 16 residues. CDR1 is MNHEY, CDR2 SVGAGI, per germline. CDR3 DNA: TGTGCCAGCAGTTGGCTGTCGGGACAGGGGATGAGGGGCTACACCTTC. This codes for CASSWLSGQGMRGYTF.

V and J are TRBV15 and TRBJ1-6; D gene ambiguous. The V gene lost 0 bases and the J gene lost 10 bases, with 13 bases spanning the gap. This CDR3 spans 15 amino acids. Germline V lookup: CDR1 LNHNV, CDR2 YYDKDF (reference sequence). DNA for the CDR3: TGTGCCACCAGCAGAGATCGGAGGGCAAGGTCACCCCTCCACTTT. Translated, it gives CATSRDRRARSPLHF.